Below, 18 T cell receptor beta chains from the same sample are listed, as sequenced in a study of T cells in Graves' hyperthyroidism and ophthalmopathy. Researchers took RNA transcripts and amplified the TCR beta CDR3 regions from them. During a first-round RT-PCR of the TCR CDR3, the HTBI primer set was used. One entry per CDR3 protein, called by TCRdb with MiXCR from the multiplex PCR reads. The sample holds over 550,000 distinct CDR3 sequences; roughly 17% are singletons and the top ten take 15% to 20%. Material for sequencing was blood. These receptor sequences come from a woman in her late teens or twenties with Graves' hyperthyroidism.

This clonotype was observed a few times. This may arise from a read error, as a much more abundant clone is one base away. The genes are TRBV20-1 and TRBJ2-3, with 12 bases identical to TRBD2. This CDR3 is built from 17 residues. The V gene end was trimmed by 5 bases and the J gene end by 4 bases; junction bases not matched to a gene: 13. Germline CDR1 is DFQATT and CDR2 is SNEGSKA (reference sequence). The CDR3 coding sequence is TGCAGTGCTGTTCAGGCTAGCGGGAGGGCCGGAGCAGATACGCAGTATTTT. It translates to CSAVQASGRAGADTQYF.

This clonotype came up many times. The chain employs TRBV7-2 and TRBJ2-5, with 10 nucleotides matching TRBD2. The V gene's germline CDR1 is SGHTA and CDR2 FQGNSA. The V and J ends lost 1 base and 5 bases, in that order; junction bases with no gene match: 4. The CDR3 consists of 15 residues. CDR3 bases: TGTGCCAGCAGCTTAGGAGGGACTAGCGCTGAGACCCAGTACTTC. Translated: CASSLGGTSAETQYF.

The sample holds a few counts of this clonotype. The rearrangement joins TRBV20-1 to TRBJ2-7; no clear D gene. Per the germline V gene, CDR1 is DFQATT and CDR2 is SNEGSKA (reference sequence). V gave up 3 bases and J gave up 4 bases, with 7 bases separating them. CDR3 length equals 11 residues. CDR3 in DNA: TGCAGTGCTAGGATAAAGTACGAGCAGTACTTC. Protein product: CSARIKYEQYF.

This sequence joins TRBV7-6 and TRBJ2-5; unclear D gene. CDR1 and CDR2 (germline): SGHVS, FNYEAQ. Trimming shortened V by 4 bases and J by 0 bases, and 3 bases separated the two germline ends. The CDR3 runs to 12 residues. The CDR3 region has the DNA TGTGCCAGCAGCTCAGACCAAGAGACCCAGTACTTC. This codes for CASSSDQETQYF.

This clonotype has only a few counts. This chain links TRBV4-1 with TRBJ2-2; D possibly corresponds to TRBD2 (5 bases). The CDR3 totals 15 residues. V was trimmed by 0 bases and J by 6 bases, leaving 11 bases between them. In germline, CDR1 is MGHRA, CDR2 YSYEKL. CDR3 DNA sequence: TGCGCCAGCAGCCAAGATCGGGCGGGCTCCGGGGAGCTGTTTTTT. This gives the protein CASSQDRAGSGELFF.

This clonotype was seen a few times. V usage is TRBV2 and J usage is TRBJ2-2; no clear D. V was trimmed by 4 bases and J by 5 bases, leaving 11 bases between them. Germline values: CDR1 SNHLY, CDR2 FYNNEI. This CDR3 region has 14 residues. The CDR3 nucleotides read TGTGCCAGCAGTGCCAGTGACGCTACCGGGGAGCTGTTTTTT. It specifies CASSASDATGELFF. Filled out from reference TRBV2 and TRBJ2-2, the complete variable domain reads EPEVTQTPSHQVTQMGQEVILRCVPISNHLYFYWYRQILGQKVEFLVSFYNNEISEKSEIFDDQFSVERPDGSNFTLKIRSTKLEDSAMYFCASSASDATGELFFGEGSRLTVL.

Remarks on this clonotype: A much larger clonotype is one base distant, so this may be a read error. V usage is TRBV10-3 and J usage is TRBJ2-7, with 7 bases fitting TRBD1. Germline V lookup: CDR1 ENHRY, CDR2 SYGVKD. The CDR3 consists of 14 residues. The CDR3 coding sequence is TGTGCCATCAGTGAAAGACAGGGAAAGGACGAGCGGTACTTC. Translated, it gives CAISERQGKDERYF.

The V call is TRBV19, the J call TRBJ2-7; 10 nucleotides align to TRBD1. The CDR3 has 16 amino acids. Trimming cost V 4 bases and J 5 bases; bases outside gene matches: 11. Germline CDR1 reads LNHDA; CDR2 reads SQIVND (reference sequence). The chain's CDR3 is CASSTRTGQGNHEQYF. CDR3 nucleotides: TGTGCCAGTAGTACGCGAACGGGACAGGGGAACCACGAGCAGTACTTC.

Turning to this clonotype: Being one base from a much bigger clone, this may be a read error. This chain uses TRBV11-2 with TRBJ2-7; a weak D match, TRBD1 (5 bases). The length of the CDR3 is 12 residues. Germline V gene data show CDR1 as SGHAT and CDR2 as FQNNGV. As DNA, the CDR3 is TGTGCCAGCAGCTTAACGGACATTGAGCTGTACTTC. It codes for CASSLTDIELYF.

This clonotype was found a few times. V and J are TRBV11-3 and TRBJ1-1; D is undetermined. CDR1 is SGHNT and CDR2 is YENEEA in the germline V gene. Trimming shortened V by 9 bases and J by 0 bases, and 14 bases separated the two germline ends. The CDR3 contains 14 residues. CDR3 nucleotide sequence: TGTGCCAGTAGTATCCGCAGCCTGAACACTGAAGCTTTCTTT. As protein: CASSIRSLNTEAFF.

This clonotype came up many times. The chain has TRBV20-1 and TRBJ2-5; 7 positions agree with TRBD1. The germline V gene encodes CDR1 DFQATT and CDR2 SNEGSKA (reference sequence). The CDR3 runs to 13 residues. V dropped 6 bases and J dropped 5; count of bases not matched to a gene: 9. CDR3 residues: CSAAGGSVETQYF. CDR3 coding DNA: TGCAGTGCCGCAGGGGGTAGCGTGGAGACCCAGTACTTC.

The chain recombines TRBV19 with TRBJ1-3; D gene unclear. This CDR3 region has 15 residues. Germline V gives CDR1 LNHDA, CDR2 SQIVND (reference sequence). V dropped 5 bases and J dropped 0 bases, with 11 bases sitting between them. CDR3 residues: CASSPDGFSGNTIYF. The CDR3 nucleotides are TGTGCCAGTAGTCCGGACGGTTTCTCTGGAAACACCATATATTTT.

This clonotype has at least ten counts. The genes are TRBV20-1 and TRBJ1-1; 8 nucleotides agree with TRBD1. Germline lookup yields CDR1 DFQATT and CDR2 SNEGSKA (reference sequence). The CDR3 totals 16 residues. The ends lost 0 bases at V and 5 bases at J; junction bases unmatched: 11. The CDR3 region has the DNA TGCAGTGCTAGAGATGTGGCCGGGACAGGTCGAACTGAAGCTTTCTTT. Protein product: CSARDVAGTGRTEAFF.

This clonotype was picked up one time. V is TRBV19 and J is TRBJ2-7, with 10 positions matching TRBD2. Germline assignment: CDR1 LNHDA and CDR2 SQIVND (reference sequence). The CDR3 length is 14 residues. V shed 9 bases and J 3 bases; nucleotides not matched to a gene: 8. The CDR3 loop is CASASGGTDYEQYF. CDR3 bases: TGTGCCAGCGCTAGCGGGGGTACCGACTACGAGCAGTACTTC.

This clonotype has more than one count but fewer than ten. The gene calls are TRBV3-2 and TRBJ2-7; TRBD2 is the table's D call and was not checked against the DNA. TRBV3-2 is reported as a pseudogene. CDR3 length equals 18 residues. As DNA, the CDR3 is TGTGCCAGCAGCCAAGAAAGGGCTAGCGGGAAACGAATGTACGAGCAGTACTTC. As protein: CASSQERASGKRMYEQYF.

The CDR3 bases are TGTGCCAGTAGTATTAGTGGGGGCTCTACGATTGAGCAGTTCTTC. Translating it yields CASSISGGSTIEQFF. The rearrangement links TRBV19 to TRBJ2-1, with D possibly matching TRBD1 (6 bases). This CDR3 comprises 15 residues. The ends were cut back, 3 bases at V and 9 bases at J, with 18 bases in the middle. Germline loops: CDR1 LNHDA, CDR2 SQIVND (reference sequence).

This clonotype was recorded a few times. V and J are TRBV12-3 or TRBV12-4 and TRBJ2-3; D not resolved. V was clipped by 5 bases and J by 9 bases, with 9 bases between them. The CDR3 sequence is 11 residues long. Here the CDR3 DNA reads TGTGCCAGCAGTAGTACCCAGACGCAGTATTTT. It translates to CASSSTQTQYF.

This clonotype came up a few times. The chain employs TRBV30 and TRBJ1-5; D is perhaps TRBD1 (6 bases). Trimming removed 1 base from V and 5 bases from J, with 12 bases in between. Germline V gives CDR1 GTSNPN, CDR2 SVGIG (reference sequence). The CDR3 runs to 14 residues. The CDR3 region has the DNA TGTGCCTGGAGTGCAGGGACACCCTATCAGCCCCAGCATTTT. It encodes CAWSAGTPYQPQHF.